The source of this TCR beta chain is a study of T cells expressing NK-cell markers. TCRdb reanalyzed the 5' RACE reads, giving one entry per CDR3 protein sequence and no DNA. This sample carries around 14,000 distinct CDR3 sequences, with 50% to 70% going to the ten biggest clones. The germline gives CDR1 DFQATT, CDR2 SNEGSKA (reference sequence). The length of the CDR3 is 14 residues. Sequencing input: blood T cells: a sorted CD56 or NKG2C T cell subset, CD4+ or CD8+ T cells, or bulk PBMC T cells (not recorded which). The chain recombines TRBV20-1 with TRBJ1-1; the TCRdb call, TRBD1, lacks DNA for checking. The sequence was collected from a man aged 18-75 years in good health. The CDR3 spells CSMPGTGVNTEAFF.